This T cell receptor beta chain was documented in a study of cytotoxic CD8 clonotypes in ibrutinib-treated CLL. Assay used: immunoSEQ multiplex PCR; TCRdb lists only in-frame clones, some missing. The profile shows 20,000 to 25,000 clones, about 64% of them singletons. This clone was counted between two and nine times. The V gene end was trimmed by 4 bases and the J gene end by 6 bases; junction bases not matched to a gene: 3. The germline CDR1 and CDR2 sequences are SGHNT and YYREEE (reference sequence). CDR3 length equals 13 residues. The sequencing here drew on PBMCs, taken after 24 months of ibrutinib treatment. This clonotype was obtained from a human donor with chronic lymphocytic leukemia. This sequence joins TRBV5-4 and TRBJ1-2; 10 bases fit TRBD1. The CDR3 nucleotides are TGTGCCAGCAGCCGGGACAGGGGCGATGGCTACACCTTC. It specifies CASSRDRGDGYTF.